These T cell receptor beta chains were read from a single sample in a study of T-cell memory formation after mild COVID-19. TCRdb passed the 5' RACE reads through MiXCR, listing each CDR3 protein once. The data show about 350,000 distinct CDR3 sequences, roughly 13% seen once. Input material: PBMCs or a T cell subset sorted from them (not recorded which). These receptor sequences come from a man younger than 35 who had mild COVID-19 (a few samples of this study predate the infection). Cell type and time point are not known. CDR3s include the opening cysteine and the closing phenylalanine or tryptophan. The D gene is left open where the match is weak. The size of a clone is reported for some rows only, either as once, few or many, or as a class for expanded clones.

v_gene,d_gene,abundance,j_gene,CDR3nt,CDR3aa
TRBV9,TRBD1,few,TRBJ2-5,TGTGCCAGCAGCGTAGGCGGGACAGGGGAGCGAGAGACCCAGTACTTC,CASSVGGTGERETQYF
TRBV5-1,TRBD1,few,TRBJ1-1,TGCGCCAGCAGCGTGCAGACAGGGAGTCTCACTGAAGCTTTCTTT,CASSVQTGSLTEAFF
TRBV7-2,-,-,TRBJ2-5,TGTGCCAGCAGCCCCGGAGGGCCCCGAGAGACCCAGTACTTC,CASSPGGPRETQYF
TRBV2,-,few,TRBJ2-7,TGTGCCAGCAGTGTGGAGGGATCCCCCTACGAGCAGTACTTC,CASSVEGSPYEQYF
TRBV7-8,TRBD2,few,TRBJ2-3,TGTGCCAGCAGGATGCCCTTGCCGGGGGGGCCTGATACGCAGTATTTT,CASRMPLPGGPDTQYF
TRBV5-1,TRBD2,-,TRBJ2-6,TGCGCCAGCAGCTTGGAAGCGGGGGGGCCTGGGGCCAACGTCCTGACTTTC,CASSLEAGGPGANVLTF
TRBV7-2,-,many,TRBJ2-7,TGTGCCAGCAGCCCCCGGACGCCTCGCAACTACGAGCAGTACTTC,CASSPRTPRNYEQYF
TRBV6-6,-,-,TRBJ2-4,TGTGCCAGCAGCCCTCGGGCGACGGCCAAAAACATTCAGTACTTC,CASSPRATAKNIQYF
TRBV3-2,-,few,TRBJ2-7,TGTGCCAGCAGCCAAGATTCTGGTATCATCGACAGGTGTTCTCCTACGTCCTACGAGCAGTACTTC,CASSQDSGIIDRCSPTSYEQYF
TRBV20-1,TRBD2,-,TRBJ2-7,TGCAGTGCCCCCTTCAGCGGGGGGGACTACGAGCAGTACTTC,CSAPFSGGDYEQYF
TRBV12-3/TRBV12-4,-,few,TRBJ2-3,TGTGCCATCACCGGGACGACTAGCACAGATACGCAGTATTTT,CAITGTTSTDTQYF
TRBV7-3,-,few,TRBJ2-2,TGTGCCAGCAGCTCGGACGCTGCGGAGCTGTTTTTT,CASSSDAAELFF
TRBV5-1,-,few,TRBJ1-1,TGCGCCAGCAGCCCCGTCTTACAGGGTTCATCTGAAGCTTTCTTT,CASSPVLQGSSEAFF
TRBV7-9,TRBD1,few,TRBJ1-1,TGTGCCAGCAGCATGAGACAGGGAGAAGCTTTCTTT,CASSMRQGEAFF
TRBV20-1,TRBD1,-,TRBJ1-5,TGCAGTGCTCGGGACAGGGCGGTGGGCAATCAGCCCCAGCATTTT,CSARDRAVGNQPQHF
TRBV6-5,TRBD1,many,TRBJ2-1,TGTGCCAGCAGTTACTCGACGCCGATCCGGGACAGGGTCTTCTTC,CASSYSTPIRDRVFF
TRBV5-4,TRBD1,-,TRBJ2-7,TGTGCCAGCAGCTTGGGGGACAGGGAAGGTTACGAGCAGTACTTC,CASSLGDREGYEQYF
TRBV4-1,TRBD1,-,TRBJ1-3,TGCGCCAGCAGCATACGGACAGGGGGCGGAGGGACCCCTGGAAACACCATATATTTT,CASSIRTGGGGTPGNTIYF
TRBV9,-,-,TRBJ2-5,TGTGCCAGCAGCGCGGGCCATAGGGGGATCCAAGAGACCCAGTACTTC,CASSAGHRGIQETQYF
TRBV20-1,TRBD1,many,TRBJ2-7,TGCAGTGCGCGGGACAGGGCAACCTACGAGCAGTACTTC,CSARDRATYEQYF
TRBV2,-,-,TRBJ2-5,TGTGCCAGCAGCCCGGGACGTCGGGAGACCCAGTACTTC,CASSPGRRETQYF
TRBV7-9,-,-,TRBJ1-1,TGTGCCAGCAGCATATCCACGGGGAACACTGAAGCTTTCTTT,CASSISTGNTEAFF
TRBV11-2,-,many,TRBJ2-3,TGTGCCGGACAGGCGCTAGCGACAGATACGCAGTATTTT,CAGQALATDTQYF
TRBV12-3/TRBV12-4,-,-,TRBJ2-3,TGTGCCAGCAGTCCCACGGGGGTTAGCACAGATACGCAGTATTTT,CASSPTGVSTDTQYF
TRBV7-2,-,-,TRBJ2-4,TGTGCCAGCAGCAGACCACGCAAAAACATTCAGTACTTC,CASSRPRKNIQYF
TRBV29-1,-,-,TRBJ2-7,TGCAGCGTTCGGGTTGCCCACGAGCAGTACTTC,CSVRVAHEQYF
TRBV7-3,TRBD2,-,TRBJ2-1,TGTGCCAGCAGCTTAACGGGACTAGTCTATGAGCAGTTCTTC,CASSLTGLVYEQFF
TRBV7-9,-,-,TRBJ1-2,TGTGCCAGCAGCCAAGGGGCAGGGATCTCGCCTATCTATGGCTACACCTTC,CASSQGAGISPIYGYTF
TRBV28,-,-,TRBJ1-2,TGTGCCAGCAGTTTTAGAGTCTGGGAACGAGCTAACTATGGCTACACCTTC,CASSFRVWERANYGYTF
TRBV6-1,TRBD2,-,TRBJ2-1,TGTGCCAGCAGTAGCAGATGGAGGGAGGGTAGCTACAATGAGCAGTTCTTC,CASSSRWREGSYNEQFF
TRBV4-3,-,-,TRBJ1-2,TGCGCCAGCAGCCAAGACTTTACCGGGGCCTTCCGCGGCTACACCTTC,CASSQDFTGAFRGYTF
TRBV18,-,few,TRBJ1-5,TGTGCCAGCTCACCGCGGGACACGAATCAGCCCCAGCATTTT,CASSPRDTNQPQHF
TRBV7-6,TRBD1,few,TRBJ2-3,TGTGCCAGCAGCCAAACAGGGGTCAGCCCAGATACGCAGTATTTT,CASSQTGVSPDTQYF
TRBV19,TRBD1,-,TRBJ1-2,TGTGCCAGTAGTAGGGACAGGCTCTCTAACTATGGCTACACCTTC,CASSRDRLSNYGYTF
TRBV24-1,-,-,TRBJ2-5,TGTGCCACCAGTGCCAAATGGCAGATCGAGGAGACCCAGTACTTC,CATSAKWQIEETQYF
TRBV12-3/TRBV12-4,-,-,TRBJ2-7,TGTGCCAGCAGTTTGGGGGGGCTTTACTACGAGCAGTACTTC,CASSLGGLYYEQYF
TRBV25-1,TRBD1,-,TRBJ2-3,TGTGCCAGCAGTAGTACAGGGGGTGTTTTGGATACGCAGTATTTT,CASSSTGGVLDTQYF
TRBV7-9,-,-,TRBJ1-6,TGTGCCAGCAGAACCGGGACGCAGGCACCCCTCCACTTT,CASRTGTQAPLHF
TRBV29-1,TRBD1,-,TRBJ2-7,TGCAGCGCCCGCCGGGACAGGGGGAACGAGCAGTACTTC,CSARRDRGNEQYF
TRBV4-1,-,few,TRBJ1-2,TGCGCCAGCAGCCCCGGTCGGGGCAGCTATGGCTACACCTTC,CASSPGRGSYGYTF
TRBV7-8,-,-,TRBJ2-7,TGTGCCAGCAGCTTATCAGACCCCAGGGTCAGCGAGCAGTACTTC,CASSLSDPRVSEQYF
TRBV6-1,-,-,TRBJ2-5,TGTGCCAGCAGTGAAGCGGGGGCGTCGACGGAGACCCAGTACTTC,CASSEAGASTETQYF
TRBV5-5,-,-,TRBJ1-6,TGTGCCAGCAGCTTGGATCACAGCCTGGATAATTCACCCCTCCACTTT,CASSLDHSLDNSPLHF
TRBV12-3/TRBV12-4,-,-,TRBJ2-3,TGTGCCAGCAAAACGGGGTGGGCCTCAGATACGCAGTATTTT,CASKTGWASDTQYF
TRBV20-1,-,many,TRBJ1-5,TGCAGTGCTAGAGGGAGTGACTATAGCAATCAGCCCCAGCATTTT,CSARGSDYSNQPQHF
TRBV5-1,-,-,TRBJ2-2,TGCGCCAGCAGCGTCGACAGCCCCGCGAACACCGGGGAGCTGTTTTTT,CASSVDSPANTGELFF